Described below is a single TCR beta chain sequence and its context. Its matching antigen is unknown. This sample was taken from a study of T cells in localized non-small cell lung cancer. Libraries were prepared by immunoSEQ multiplex PCR; TCRdb keeps only in-frame clonotypes and omits some of them. This sample has tens of thousands of clones, with 80% to 90% found just once. Study observations and caveats: Investigators sequenced only a single tumor region, leaving heterogeneity possible. Out of the top 100 tumor clones, a median around 57 were seen in adjacent lung. Elevated blood T cell density was associated with longer overall survival. Maximal T cell clonality occurred in uninvolved adjacent lung, with tumor ranking below it.

The clonotype was recovered from a male donor at least 60 years old with stage III squamous cell lung carcinoma. Sequences were derived from peripheral blood, sampled before any cancer treatment.

The chain's CDR3 is CASSEGLHGQETQYF. The DNA of the CDR3 is TGTGCCAGCAGTGAAGGACTGCATGGTCAAGAGACCCAGTACTTC. The chain is built from TRBV2 and TRBJ2-5; D call uncertain. The CDR3 runs to 15 residues. V gave up 1 base and J gave up 2 bases, with 11 bases separating them. Germline lookup yields CDR1 SNHLY and CDR2 FYNNEI.